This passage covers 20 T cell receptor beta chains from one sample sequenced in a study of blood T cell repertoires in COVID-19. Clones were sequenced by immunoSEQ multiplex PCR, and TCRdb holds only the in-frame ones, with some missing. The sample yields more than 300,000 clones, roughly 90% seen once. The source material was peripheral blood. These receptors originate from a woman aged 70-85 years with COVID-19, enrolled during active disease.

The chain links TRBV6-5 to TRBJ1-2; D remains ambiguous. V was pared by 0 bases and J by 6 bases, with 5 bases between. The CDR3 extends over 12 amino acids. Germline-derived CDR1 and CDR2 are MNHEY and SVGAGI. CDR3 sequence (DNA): TGTGCCAGCAGTTACTCCGGGGATGGCTACACCTTC. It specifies CASSYSGDGYTF.

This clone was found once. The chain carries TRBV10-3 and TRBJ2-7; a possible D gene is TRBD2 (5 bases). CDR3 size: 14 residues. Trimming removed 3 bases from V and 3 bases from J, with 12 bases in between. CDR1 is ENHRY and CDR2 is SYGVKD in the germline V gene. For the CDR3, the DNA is TGTGCCATCAGTGAACGAGCGGCGAACTACGAGCAGTACTTC. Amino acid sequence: CAISERAANYEQYF.

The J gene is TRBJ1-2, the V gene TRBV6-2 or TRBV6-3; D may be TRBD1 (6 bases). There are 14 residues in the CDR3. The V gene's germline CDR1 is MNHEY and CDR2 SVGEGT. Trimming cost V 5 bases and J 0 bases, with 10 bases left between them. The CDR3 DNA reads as TGTGCCAGCAGTCGGGACACTCCTAACTATGGCTACACCTTC. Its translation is CASSRDTPNYGYTF.

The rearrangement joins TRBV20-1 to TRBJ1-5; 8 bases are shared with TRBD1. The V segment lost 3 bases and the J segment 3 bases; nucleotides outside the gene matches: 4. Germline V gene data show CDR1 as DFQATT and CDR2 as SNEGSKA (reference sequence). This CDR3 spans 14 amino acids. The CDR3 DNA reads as TGCAGTGCTAGTGGGACAGGTTTCAATCAGCCCCAGCATTTT. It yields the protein CSASGTGFNQPQHF.

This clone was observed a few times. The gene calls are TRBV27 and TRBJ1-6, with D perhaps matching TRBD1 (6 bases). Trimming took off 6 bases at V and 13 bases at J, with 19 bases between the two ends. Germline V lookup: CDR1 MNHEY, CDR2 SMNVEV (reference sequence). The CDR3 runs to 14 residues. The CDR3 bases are TGTGCCAGCAGAATCAACTTACAGGGTAACCCCCTCCACTTT. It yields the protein CASRINLQGNPLHF.

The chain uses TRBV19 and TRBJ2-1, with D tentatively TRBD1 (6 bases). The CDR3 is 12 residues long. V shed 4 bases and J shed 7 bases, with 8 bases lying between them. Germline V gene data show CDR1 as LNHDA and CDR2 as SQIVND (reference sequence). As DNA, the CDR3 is TGTGCCAGTAGTACACAGGGAAATGAGCAGTTCTTC. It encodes CASSTQGNEQFF. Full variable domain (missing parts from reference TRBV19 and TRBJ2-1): DGGITQSPKYLFRKEGQNVTLSCEQNLNHDAMYWYRQDPGQGLRLIYYSQIVNDFQKGDIAEGYSVSREKKESFPLTVTSAQKNPTAFYLCASSTQGNEQFFGPGTRLTVL.

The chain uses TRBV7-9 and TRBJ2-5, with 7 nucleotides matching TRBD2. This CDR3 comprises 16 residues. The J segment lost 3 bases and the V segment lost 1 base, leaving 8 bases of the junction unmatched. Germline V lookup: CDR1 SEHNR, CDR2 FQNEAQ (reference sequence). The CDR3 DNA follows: TGTGCCAGCAGCTTAGGGGCGGGACTAACCGAAGAGACCCAGTACTTC. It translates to CASSLGAGLTEETQYF.

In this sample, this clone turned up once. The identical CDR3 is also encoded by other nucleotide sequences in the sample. The CDR3 DNA reads TGCGCCAGCAGCTTGGAGCGGAACACTGAAGCTTTCTTT. Its protein product is CASSLERNTEAFF. J is TRBJ1-1 and V is TRBV5-1; D is unclear. This CDR3 spans 13 amino acids. CDR1 is SGHRS, CDR2 YFSETQ, per germline. With 0 bases removed from V and 1 base from J, the gap between germline ends came to 4 bases.

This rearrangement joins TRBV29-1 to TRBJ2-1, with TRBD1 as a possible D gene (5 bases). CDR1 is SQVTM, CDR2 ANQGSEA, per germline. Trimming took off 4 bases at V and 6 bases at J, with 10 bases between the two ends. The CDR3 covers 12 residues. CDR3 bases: TGCAGCGTTGTAGGGCAGGGCAATGAGCAGTTCTTC. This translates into CSVVGQGNEQFF.

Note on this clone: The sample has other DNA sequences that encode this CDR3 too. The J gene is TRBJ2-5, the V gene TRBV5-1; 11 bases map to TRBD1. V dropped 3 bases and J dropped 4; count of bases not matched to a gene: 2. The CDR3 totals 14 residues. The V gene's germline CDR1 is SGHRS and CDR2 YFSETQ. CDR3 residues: CASSSGTGGETQYF. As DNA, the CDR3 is TGCGCCAGCAGCTCCGGGACAGGGGGAGAGACCCAGTACTTC.

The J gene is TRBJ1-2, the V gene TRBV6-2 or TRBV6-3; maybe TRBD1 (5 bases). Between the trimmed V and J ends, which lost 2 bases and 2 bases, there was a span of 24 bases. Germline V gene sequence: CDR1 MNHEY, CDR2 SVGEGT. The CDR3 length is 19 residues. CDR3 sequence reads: CASSYGTGPGFYYNYGYTF. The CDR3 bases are TGTGCCAGCAGTTACGGAACAGGTCCCGGGTTTTATTACAACTATGGCTACACCTTC.

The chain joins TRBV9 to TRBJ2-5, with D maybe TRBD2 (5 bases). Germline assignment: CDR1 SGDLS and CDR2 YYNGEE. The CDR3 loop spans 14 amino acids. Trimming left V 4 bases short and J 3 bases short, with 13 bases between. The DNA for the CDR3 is TGTGCCAGCAGCACCACTAGTGCCAAAGAGACCCAGTACTTC. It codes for CASSTTSAKETQYF.

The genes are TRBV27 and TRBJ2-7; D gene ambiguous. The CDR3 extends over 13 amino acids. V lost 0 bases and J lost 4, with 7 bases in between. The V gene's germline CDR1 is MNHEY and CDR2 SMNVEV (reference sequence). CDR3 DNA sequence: TGTGCCAGCAGTTTATCGCCCAGGTACGAGCAGTACTTC. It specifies CASSLSPRYEQYF.

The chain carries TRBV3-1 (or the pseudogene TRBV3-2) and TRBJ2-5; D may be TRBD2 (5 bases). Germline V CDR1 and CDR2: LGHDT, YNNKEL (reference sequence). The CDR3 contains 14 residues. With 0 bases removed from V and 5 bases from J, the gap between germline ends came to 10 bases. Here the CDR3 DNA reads TGTGCCAGCAGCCAAGATTTGGGAGCCGAGACCCAGTACTTC. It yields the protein CASSQDLGAETQYF.

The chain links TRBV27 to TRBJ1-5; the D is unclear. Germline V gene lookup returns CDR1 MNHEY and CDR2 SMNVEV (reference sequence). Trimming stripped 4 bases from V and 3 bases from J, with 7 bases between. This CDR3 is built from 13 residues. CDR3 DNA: TGTGCCAGCAGTTACGGAGTCAATCAGCCCCAGCATTTT. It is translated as CASSYGVNQPQHF.

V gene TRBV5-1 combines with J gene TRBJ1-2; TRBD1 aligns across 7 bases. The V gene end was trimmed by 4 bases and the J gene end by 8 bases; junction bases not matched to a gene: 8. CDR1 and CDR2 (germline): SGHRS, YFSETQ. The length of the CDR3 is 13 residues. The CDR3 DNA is TGCGCCAGCAGCGAACAGGGGTATGGCGGCTACACCTTC. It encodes CASSEQGYGGYTF.

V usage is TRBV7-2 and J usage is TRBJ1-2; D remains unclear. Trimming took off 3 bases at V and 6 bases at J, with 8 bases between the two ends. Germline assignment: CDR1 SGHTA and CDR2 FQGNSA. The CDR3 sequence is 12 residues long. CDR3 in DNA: TGTGCCAGCAGCTTTCGGGGTAATGGCTACACCTTC. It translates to CASSFRGNGYTF.

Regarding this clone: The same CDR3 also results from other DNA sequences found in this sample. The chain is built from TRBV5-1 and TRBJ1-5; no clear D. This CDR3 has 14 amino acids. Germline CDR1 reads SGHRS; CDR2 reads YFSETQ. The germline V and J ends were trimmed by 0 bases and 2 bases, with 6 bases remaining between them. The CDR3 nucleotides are TGCGCCAGCAGCTTGGGAGAAGGCAATCAGCCCCAGCATTTT. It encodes CASSLGEGNQPQHF.

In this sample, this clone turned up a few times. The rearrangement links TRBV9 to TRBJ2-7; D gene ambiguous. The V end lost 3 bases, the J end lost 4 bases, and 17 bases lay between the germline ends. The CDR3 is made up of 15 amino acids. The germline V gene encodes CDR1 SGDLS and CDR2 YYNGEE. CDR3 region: CASSGFQSSPYEQYF. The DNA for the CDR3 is TGTGCCAGCAGCGGATTTCAGTCTTCCCCTTACGAGCAGTACTTC.

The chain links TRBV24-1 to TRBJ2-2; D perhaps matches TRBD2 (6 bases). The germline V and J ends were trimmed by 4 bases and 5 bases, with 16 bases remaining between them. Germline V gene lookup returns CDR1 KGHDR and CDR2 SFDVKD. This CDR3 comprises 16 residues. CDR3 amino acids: CATSEEGLMITGELFF. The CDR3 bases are TGTGCCACCAGTGAGGAGGGGCTTATGATTACCGGGGAGCTGTTTTTT.